In this sample, the clone carrying this TCR beta chain turned up a few times. Its antigen remains unknown. This sample stems from a study of identical twins. All donors were healthy, and all were Caucasian. Each CDR3 protein gets one entry after TCRdb re-called the 5' RACE reads with MiXCR. The profile shows 690,000 or so distinct CDR3 sequences, 8.5% to 9% of them singletons. The length of the CDR3 is 14 residues. Points from the study as a whole: The study based its conclusions on cross-sectional statistical analysis and did not follow the same donors. Models underestimated how often monozygotic twins shared out-of-frame TCR alpha.

These data were also filed under a second study, of yellow fever vaccine responses in identical twins.

The receptor comes from a young woman in good health. The sample consisted of PBMCs. V usage is TRBV21-1 and J usage is TRBJ2-4. TRBV21-1 is a recognized pseudogene. CDR3 sequence: CASSARLAKNIQYF. CDR3 coding DNA: TGTGCCAGCTCGGCAAGGCTAGCCAAAAACATTCAGTACTTC.